This TCR beta chain was retrieved from a study of shared clonotypes between healthy human individuals (dated by TCRdb to about 2020). With respect to the entire study: The cohort comprised a couple of women and a few men aged 18 to 49 years. For each donor, CD4 naive and CD4 memory were each run on three plates, CD8 naive on two plates, and CD8 memory on one plate. The study deeply sequenced blood TCR repertoires of about 5 healthy adults to estimate repertoire size and the extent of clonotype sharing between individuals. Different laboratories and diverse techniques were used to prepare libraries and sequence TCR repertoires, to increase sequencing depth and limit assay-specific biases. Each donor's leukapheresis produced roughly between roughly 0.94 and 9.5 billion PBMCs.

V is pared back by 0 bases and J by 4 bases, with 10 bases lying between the germline termini. CDR3 length: 14 amino acids, cysteine to phenylalanine. Just CDR3 DNA is preserved here, 42 bases in frame from base 1. The CDR1 and CDR2 encoded by the germline V gene are SGDLS and YYNGEE. General study outcomes and caveats: Larger estimated clonotype richness was generally found for naive subsets than for memory subsets. Incomplete sequencing was indicated by rarefaction of sorted-subset datasets, despite the large sequencing depth. When a few donors were compared, the shared fraction of clonotypes was around 4.6% for naive CD4, 3.5% to 4% for naive CD8, 2.3% for memory CD4, and about 0.36% for memory CD8. Pairwise subsampling led to the expectation that sequencing depth would affect the degree of clonotype sharing among donors. Higher generation probabilities were observed for clonotypes shared by all four sorted-subset donors than for non-shared clonotypes. Sampling was restricted to blood, and TCR repertoires in tissues likely differ from the TCR repertoires found in blood. Because the study included only a small number of donors, the genetic and exposure-history diversity represented was limited.

The donors were healthy, HIV-negative adults who had no recently reported acute infections or vaccinations. All donors were Caucasian adults living in Nashville, Tennessee, USA. CD4+ T cells were enriched by magnetic negative selection; naive cells were then positively selected on CD45RA, and the negative fraction formed the memory subset. After blood collection by leukapheresis, PBMCs were isolated using Ficoll-Histopaque density gradient centrifugation and then cryopreserved in the vapor phase of liquid nitrogen. Analytical flow cytometry was used to check the purity and quantity of every magnetically sorted T cell population. Each sorted fraction had its genomic DNA isolated and then quantified by UV absorbance on a Nanodrop 2000c. Details on this clone: Its antigen is not yet known. The record has no base qualities; no much larger clone is one base away.

Using the deep immunoSEQ assay, TCR CDR3 regions were amplified from genomic DNA by multiplex PCR. Extracted genomic DNA from each cell subset was distributed evenly across all wells of several immunoSEQ 96-well plates, and each plate was treated as a replicate. For sorted subsets, approximately 190 ng genomic DNA, equal to some 30,000 T cell genomes, was loaded into each replicate PCR. Purified libraries were measured with a Qubit 3.0 fluorometer, size-checked on a Bioanalyzer 2100, and measured again with the KAPA Library Quantification kit. Every immunoSEQ 96-well plate was sequenced on a separate single-read 150-cycle Illumina NextSeq 550 flow cell. Per the original workflow: Because the immunoSEQ output held only junctional sequences and lacked quality scores, the filtering could not match the filtering applied to full-length reads. To assign V/J genes and CDR3, sequences were annotated against IMGT germline references using PyIR, a Python wrapper for IgBLAST v1.9. Reads were removed for weak V/J assignments (E-value above 1e-6), missing CDR3, stop codons, out-of-frame junctions, or ambiguous translated residues. A V3J clonotype was defined by an identical inferred V gene, J gene, and CDR3 amino acid sequence. The percentage overlap between two repertoires was calculated by dividing the number of shared unique clonotypes by the size of the smaller repertoire. Richness of each repertoire was evaluated using RTK rarefaction, the Chao1 estimator, and Recon v2.1 estimates of unobserved clonotypes. OLGA was used to compute generation probabilities for all TCRbeta clonotypes that the gDNA method yielded from a handful of donors. In TCRdb, the immuneACCESS table is reduced to in-frame sequences with V and J assigned. These tables do not hold every clone; where another copy was compared, an unresolved V gene accounts for under half, and the others remain unexplained. D and trimming come from the DNA, and the V and J calls and clone size come from that table. For this sample the table gives roughly 1,600,000 clones, of which approximately 98.5% were detected only once. Approximately 0.38% of the sample goes to the ten largest clones.

Recombination linked TRBV9 to TRBJ2-5; too little of a D gene remains to name it. This receptor was obtained from a man aged 25-45 years in good health. Sequencing used naive CD4+ T cells sorted from blood. The sample's cell subset or site label, decoded: CD45RA+ positively selected. The sequenced DNA is TGTGCCAGCAGCGTAGGTGGGCAGTTAGAGACCCAGTACTTC. This is translated as CASSVGGQLETQYF.